One and the same sample provided the 5 T cell receptor beta chains below, sequenced in a study of blood T cells in healthy people across ages. For the second PCR, which ran for roughly 7 to 11 cycles, a sample-barcoded 5' primer and a J-beta primer mix were used. TCRdb fed the 5' RACE reads into MiXCR, producing one record per CDR3 protein. Here the sample spans around 970,000 distinct CDR3 sequences, around 54% being singletons. Specimen: blood. These receptors came from a woman aged 60-75 years in good health.

This clonotype occurred a few times. The chain has TRBV9 and TRBJ2-3; D unresolved. Germline CDR1 and CDR2: SGDLS and YYNGEE. The ends were cut back, 4 bases at V and 6 bases at J, with 12 bases in the middle. The CDR3 runs 13 residues. CDR3 sequence: CASSSPVGDTQYF. The CDR3 bases are TGTGCCAGCAGCTCCCCCGTCGGGGATACGCAGTATTTT.

A remark on this clonotype: At one end, the junction sequence differs from germline, possibly due to a read error. V is TRBV5-1 and J is TRBJ2-1; 11 bases are shared with TRBD2. The CDR3 is made up of 15 amino acids. CDR1 is SGHRS, CDR2 YFSETQ, per germline. Here the CDR3 DNA reads TGCGCCGGCAGCTCGACACTAGCGGGAGACCCTGAGCAGTTCTTC. Protein: CAGSSTLAGDPEQFF.

This clonotype was detected only a few times. DNA for the CDR3: TGTGCCAGCAGCTATAGCGGGAAGACCTACGAGCAGTACTTC. Amino acid sequence: CASSYSGKTYEQYF. The V gene is TRBV7-9, the J gene TRBJ2-7; 8 nucleotides match TRBD2. V shed 4 bases and J 2 bases; nucleotides not matched to a gene: 4. The CDR3 length is 14 residues. Germline V CDR1 and CDR2: SEHNR, FQNEAQ (reference sequence).

To note about this clonotype: A much larger clone lies one base from this, so it may be a read error. This CDR3 is missing its conserved last phenylalanine or tryptophan, likely due to a read error. The V and J genes are TRBV7-2 and TRBJ2-3; TRBD2 matches 10 bases. V lost 0 bases, J lost 7 bases, and 10 bases stayed unmatched. This CDR3 contains 17 residues. CDR1 is SGHTA and CDR2 is FQGNSA in the germline V gene. In DNA, the CDR3 is TGTGCCAGCAGCTTAGCCGTTGGACTAGCGGTGGGGTATACGCAGTATTCT. Protein: CASSLAVGLAVGYTQYS.

This clonotype appeared a single time. The rearrangement links TRBV15 to TRBJ2-3; D is perhaps TRBD1 or TRBD2 (5 bases each). V lost 2 bases, J lost 0 bases, and 12 bases lay in between. The germline V gene has CDR1 LNHNV and CDR2 YYDKDF (reference sequence). This CDR3 is 16 amino acids long. The DNA of the CDR3 is TGTGCCACCAGCAGACGGGGCGGTACTAGCACAGATACGCAGTATTTT. Encoded protein: CATSRRGGTSTDTQYF.